This T cell receptor (beta chain) emerged from a study of OX40 agonist ivuxolimab in advanced cancers. Only in-frame clones appear in the TCRdb table, and some are missing; sequencing was by immunoSEQ multiplex PCR. This sample yields 95,000 to 110,000 clones, of which 85% to 95% are seen a single time; 1% to 1.5% belongs to the top ten. This receptor was identified in an adult with an advanced solid tumor such as melanoma, head and neck, liver or kidney cancer. The material sequenced was CD4+ or CD8+ T cells sorted from blood, taken in a trial of the OX40 agonist ivuxolimab.

CDR3 bases: TGCGCCAGCAGCTCCATGGGGACACAAAACAATGAGCAGTTCTTC. Its protein product is CASSSMGTQNNEQFF. The rearrangement links TRBV5-1 to TRBJ2-1; D is perhaps TRBD1 (6 bases). The CDR3 has 15 residues. V was cut by 3 bases and J by 5 bases, with 15 bases left in between. CDR1 and CDR2 (germline): SGHRS, YFSETQ.